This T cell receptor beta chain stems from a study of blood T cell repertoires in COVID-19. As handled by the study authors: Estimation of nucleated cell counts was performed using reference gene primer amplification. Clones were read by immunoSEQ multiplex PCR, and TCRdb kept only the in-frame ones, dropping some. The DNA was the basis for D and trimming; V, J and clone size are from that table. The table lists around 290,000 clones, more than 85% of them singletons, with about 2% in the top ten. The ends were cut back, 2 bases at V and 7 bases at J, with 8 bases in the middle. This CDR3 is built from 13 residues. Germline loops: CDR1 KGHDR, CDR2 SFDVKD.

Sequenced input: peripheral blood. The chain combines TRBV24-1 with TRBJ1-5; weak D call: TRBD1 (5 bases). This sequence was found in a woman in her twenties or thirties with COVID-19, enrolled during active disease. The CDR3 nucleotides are TGTGCCACCAGTGATTCAGGGTACCAGCCCCAGCATTTT. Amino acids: CATSDSGYQPQHF.